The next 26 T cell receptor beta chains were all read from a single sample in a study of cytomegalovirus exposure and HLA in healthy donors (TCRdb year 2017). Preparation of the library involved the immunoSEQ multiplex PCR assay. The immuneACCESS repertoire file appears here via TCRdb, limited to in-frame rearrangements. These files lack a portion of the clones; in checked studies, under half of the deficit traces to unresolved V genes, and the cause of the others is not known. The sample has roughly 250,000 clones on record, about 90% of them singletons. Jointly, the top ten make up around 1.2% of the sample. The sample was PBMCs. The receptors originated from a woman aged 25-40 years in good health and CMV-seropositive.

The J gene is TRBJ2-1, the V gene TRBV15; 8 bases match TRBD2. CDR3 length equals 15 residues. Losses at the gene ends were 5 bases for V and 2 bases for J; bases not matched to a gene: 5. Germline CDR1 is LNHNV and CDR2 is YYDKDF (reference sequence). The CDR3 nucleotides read TGTGCCACCAGCCAGACAGCGGGGGCCTACAATGAGCAGTTCTTC. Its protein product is CATSQTAGAYNEQFF. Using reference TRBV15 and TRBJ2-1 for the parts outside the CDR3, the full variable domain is DAMVIQNPRYQVTQFGKPVTLSCSQTLNHNVMYWYQQKSSQAPKLLFHYYDKDFNNEADTPDNFQSRRPNTSFCFLDIRSPGLGDTAMYLCATSQTAGAYNEQFFGPGTRLTVL.

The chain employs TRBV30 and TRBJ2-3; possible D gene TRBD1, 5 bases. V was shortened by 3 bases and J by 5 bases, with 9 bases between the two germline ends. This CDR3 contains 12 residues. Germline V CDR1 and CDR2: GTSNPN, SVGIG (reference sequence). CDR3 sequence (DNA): TGTGCCTGGAGACCGACAGTAGATACGCAGTATTTT. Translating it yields CAWRPTVDTQYF.

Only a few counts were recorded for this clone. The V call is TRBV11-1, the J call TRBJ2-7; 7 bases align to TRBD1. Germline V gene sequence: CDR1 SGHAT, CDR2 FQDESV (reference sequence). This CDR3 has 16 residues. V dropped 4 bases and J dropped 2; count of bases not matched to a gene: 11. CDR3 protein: CASSSRRDSLTYEQYF. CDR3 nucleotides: TGTGCCAGCAGCTCTCGACGGGACAGCCTGACCTACGAGCAGTACTTC.

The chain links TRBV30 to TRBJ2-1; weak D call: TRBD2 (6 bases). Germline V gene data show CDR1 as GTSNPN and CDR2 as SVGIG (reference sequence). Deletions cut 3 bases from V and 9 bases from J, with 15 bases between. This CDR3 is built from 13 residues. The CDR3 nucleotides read TGTGCCTGGAGGAGGGTAGGAGCGGGTGAGCAGTTCTTC. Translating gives CAWRRVGAGEQFF.

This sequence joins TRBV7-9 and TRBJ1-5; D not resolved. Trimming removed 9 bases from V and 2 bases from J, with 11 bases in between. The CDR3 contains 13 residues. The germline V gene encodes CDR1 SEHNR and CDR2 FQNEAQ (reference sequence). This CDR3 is CARRNPGNQPQHF. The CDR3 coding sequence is TGTGCCAGGAGAAATCCTGGCAATCAGCCCCAGCATTTT.

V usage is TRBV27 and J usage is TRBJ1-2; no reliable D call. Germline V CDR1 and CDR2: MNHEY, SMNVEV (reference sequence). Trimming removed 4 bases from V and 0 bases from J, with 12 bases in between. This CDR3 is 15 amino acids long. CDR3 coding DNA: TGTGCCAGCAGTTCCTACCCGTTAGCTAACTATGGCTACACCTTC. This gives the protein CASSSYPLANYGYTF.

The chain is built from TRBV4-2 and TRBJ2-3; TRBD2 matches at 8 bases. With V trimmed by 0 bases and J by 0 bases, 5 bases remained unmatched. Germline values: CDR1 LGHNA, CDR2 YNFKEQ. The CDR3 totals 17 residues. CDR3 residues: CASSQDHQRESTDTQYF. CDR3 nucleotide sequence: TGTGCCAGCAGCCAAGATCACCAGCGGGAGAGCACAGATACGCAGTATTTT.

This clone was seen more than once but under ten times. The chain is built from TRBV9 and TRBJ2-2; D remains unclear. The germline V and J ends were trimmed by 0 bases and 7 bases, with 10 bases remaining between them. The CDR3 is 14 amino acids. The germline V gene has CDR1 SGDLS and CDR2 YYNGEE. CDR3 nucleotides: TGTGCCAGCAGCGTAGACCCCAGAAACGGGGAGCTGTTTTTT. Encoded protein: CASSVDPRNGELFF.

CDR3 amino acids: CASSQDYRDRGVKLFF. DNA for the CDR3: TGCGCCAGCAGCCAAGATTACCGGGACAGAGGAGTTAAACTGTTTTTT. The chain uses TRBV4-1 and TRBJ1-4, with 7 positions matching TRBD1. Trimming took 0 bases from V and 11 from J; bases not matched to a gene: 12. CDR1 MGHRA and CDR2 YSYEKL come from the germline V gene. The CDR3 runs to 16 residues.

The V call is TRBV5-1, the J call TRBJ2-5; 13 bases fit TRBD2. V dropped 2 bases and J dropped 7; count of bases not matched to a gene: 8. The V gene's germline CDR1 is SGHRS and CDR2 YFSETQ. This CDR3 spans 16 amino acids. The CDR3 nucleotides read TGCGCCAGCAGCTTAGGACTAGCGGGAGCCTCAGGGACCCAGTACTTC. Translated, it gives CASSLGLAGASGTQYF.

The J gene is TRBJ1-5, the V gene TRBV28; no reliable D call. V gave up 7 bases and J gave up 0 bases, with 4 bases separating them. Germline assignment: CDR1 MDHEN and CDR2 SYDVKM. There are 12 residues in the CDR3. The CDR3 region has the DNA TGTGCCAGCATAAATAGCAATCAGCCCCAGCATTTT. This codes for CASINSNQPQHF.

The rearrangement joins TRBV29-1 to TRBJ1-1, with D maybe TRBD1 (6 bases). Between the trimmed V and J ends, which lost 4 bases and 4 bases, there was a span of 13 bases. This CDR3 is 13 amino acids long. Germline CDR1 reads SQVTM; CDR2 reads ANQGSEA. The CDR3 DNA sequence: TGCAGCGTTGTTGAGGGGGTAACCACTGAAGCTTTCTTT. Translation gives CSVVEGVTTEAFF. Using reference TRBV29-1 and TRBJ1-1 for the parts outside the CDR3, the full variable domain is SAVISQKPSRDICQRGTSLTIQCQVDSQVTMMFWYRQQPGQSLTLIATANQGSEATYESGFVIDKFPISRPNLTFSTLTVSNMSPEDSSIYLCSVVEGVTTEAFFGQGTRLTVV.

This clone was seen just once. The CDR3 loop is CASSAGLAYEQYF. The CDR3 DNA follows: TGTGCCAGCAGCGCCGGACTTGCCTACGAGCAGTACTTC. The V gene is TRBV9, the J gene TRBJ2-7; D may be TRBD2 (5 bases). CDR3 size: 13 residues. V lost 3 bases and J lost 2, with 9 bases in between. Germline CDR1 is SGDLS and CDR2 is YYNGEE.

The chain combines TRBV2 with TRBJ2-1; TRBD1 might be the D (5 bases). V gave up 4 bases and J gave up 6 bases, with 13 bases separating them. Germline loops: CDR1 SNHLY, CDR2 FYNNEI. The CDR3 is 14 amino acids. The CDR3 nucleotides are TGTGCCAGCAGTGGTTCTCTAGGGGTCAATGAGCAGTTCTTC. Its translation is CASSGSLGVNEQFF.

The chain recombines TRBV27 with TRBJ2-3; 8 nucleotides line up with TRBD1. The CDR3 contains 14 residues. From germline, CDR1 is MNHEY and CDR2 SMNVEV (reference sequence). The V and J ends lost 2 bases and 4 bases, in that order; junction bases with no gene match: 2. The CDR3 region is CASSLAQGADTQYF. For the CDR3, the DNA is TGTGCCAGCAGTTTAGCACAGGGGGCAGATACGCAGTATTTT.

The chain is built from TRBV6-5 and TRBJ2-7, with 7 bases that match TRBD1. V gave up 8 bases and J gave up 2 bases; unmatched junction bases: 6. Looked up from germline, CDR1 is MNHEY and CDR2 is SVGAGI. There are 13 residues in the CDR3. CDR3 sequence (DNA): TGTGCCAGCGCGAGAACAGGGGCCTACGAGCAGTACTTC. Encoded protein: CASARTGAYEQYF.

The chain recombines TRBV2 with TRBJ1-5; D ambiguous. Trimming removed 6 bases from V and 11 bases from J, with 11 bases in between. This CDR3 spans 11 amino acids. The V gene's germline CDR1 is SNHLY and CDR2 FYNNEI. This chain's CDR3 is CASSLTGSQHF. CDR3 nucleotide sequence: TGTGCCAGCAGCCTTACCGGGTCCCAGCATTTT.

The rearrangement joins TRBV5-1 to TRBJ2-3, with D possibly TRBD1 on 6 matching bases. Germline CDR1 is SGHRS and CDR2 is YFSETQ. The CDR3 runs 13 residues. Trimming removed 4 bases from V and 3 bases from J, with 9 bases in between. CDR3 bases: TGCGCCAGCAGCGAGACAGGTACAGATACGCAGTATTTT. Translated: CASSETGTDTQYF. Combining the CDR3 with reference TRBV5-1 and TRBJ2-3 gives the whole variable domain KAGVTQTPRYLIKTRGQQVTLSCSPISGHRSVSWYQQTPGQGLQFLFEYFSETQRNKGNFPGRFSGRQFSNSRSEMNVSTLELGDSALYLCASSETGTDTQYFGPGTRLTVL.

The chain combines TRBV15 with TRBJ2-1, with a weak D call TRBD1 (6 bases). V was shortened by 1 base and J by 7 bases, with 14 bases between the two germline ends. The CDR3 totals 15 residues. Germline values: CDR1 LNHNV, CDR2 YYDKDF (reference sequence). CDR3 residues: CATSRVGRGVNEQFF. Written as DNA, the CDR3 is TGTGCCACCAGCAGAGTAGGCAGGGGCGTTAATGAGCAGTTCTTC.

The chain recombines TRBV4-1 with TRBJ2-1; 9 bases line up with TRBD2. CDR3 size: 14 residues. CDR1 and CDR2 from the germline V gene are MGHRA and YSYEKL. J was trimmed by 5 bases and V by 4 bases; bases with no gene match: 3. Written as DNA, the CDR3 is TGCGCCAGCAGCCCGGGACTAGCAAACAATGAGCAGTTCTTC. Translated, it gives CASSPGLANNEQFF.

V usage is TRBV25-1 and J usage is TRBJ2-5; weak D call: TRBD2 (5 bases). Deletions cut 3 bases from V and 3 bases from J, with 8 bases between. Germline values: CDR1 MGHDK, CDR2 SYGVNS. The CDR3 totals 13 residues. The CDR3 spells CASSDFGKETQYF. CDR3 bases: TGTGCCAGCAGTGATTTCGGGAAAGAGACCCAGTACTTC.

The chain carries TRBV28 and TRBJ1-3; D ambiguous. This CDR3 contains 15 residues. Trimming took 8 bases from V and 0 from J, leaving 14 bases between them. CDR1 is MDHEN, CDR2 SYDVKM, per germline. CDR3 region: CASYTNTYSGNTIYF. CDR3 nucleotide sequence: TGTGCCAGCTACACTAACACCTACTCTGGAAACACCATATATTTT.

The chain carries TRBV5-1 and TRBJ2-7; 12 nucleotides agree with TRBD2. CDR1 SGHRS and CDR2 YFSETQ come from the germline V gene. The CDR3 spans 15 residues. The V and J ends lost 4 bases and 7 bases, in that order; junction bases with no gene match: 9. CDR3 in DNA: TGCGCCAGCAGCAATCTAGCGGGAGGGCCGGGGGAGCAGTACTTC. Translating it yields CASSNLAGGPGEQYF.

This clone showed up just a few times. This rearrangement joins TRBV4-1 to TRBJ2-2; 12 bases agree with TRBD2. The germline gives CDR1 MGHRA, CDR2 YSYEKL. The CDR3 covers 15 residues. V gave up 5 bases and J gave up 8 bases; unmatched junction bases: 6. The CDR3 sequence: CASSSVLAGGGELFF. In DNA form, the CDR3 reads TGCGCCAGCAGCTCCGTCCTAGCGGGAGGGGGGGAGCTGTTTTTT.

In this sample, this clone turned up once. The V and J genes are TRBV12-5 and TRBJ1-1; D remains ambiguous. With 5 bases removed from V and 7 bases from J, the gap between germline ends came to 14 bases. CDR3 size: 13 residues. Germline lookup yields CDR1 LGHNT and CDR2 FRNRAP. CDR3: CASGPPGDGEAFF. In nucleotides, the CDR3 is TGTGCTAGTGGTCCCCCAGGTGACGGTGAAGCTTTCTTT.

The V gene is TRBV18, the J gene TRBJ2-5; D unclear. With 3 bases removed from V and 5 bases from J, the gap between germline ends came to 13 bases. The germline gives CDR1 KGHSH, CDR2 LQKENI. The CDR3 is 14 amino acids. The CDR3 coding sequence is TGTGCCAGCTCACCGGATAGAGGTCAGGAGACCCAGTACTTC. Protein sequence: CASSPDRGQETQYF.